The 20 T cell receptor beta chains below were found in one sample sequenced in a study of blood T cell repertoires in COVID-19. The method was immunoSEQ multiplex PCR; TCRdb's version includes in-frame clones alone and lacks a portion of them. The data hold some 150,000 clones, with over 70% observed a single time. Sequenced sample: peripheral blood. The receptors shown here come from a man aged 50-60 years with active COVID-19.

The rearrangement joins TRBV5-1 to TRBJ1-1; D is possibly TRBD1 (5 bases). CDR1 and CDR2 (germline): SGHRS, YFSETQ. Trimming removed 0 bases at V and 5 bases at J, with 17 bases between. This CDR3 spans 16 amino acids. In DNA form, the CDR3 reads TGCGCCAGCAGCTTGGATTCCAGGGTGCGGGGGACTGAAGCTTTCTTT. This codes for CASSLDSRVRGTEAFF.

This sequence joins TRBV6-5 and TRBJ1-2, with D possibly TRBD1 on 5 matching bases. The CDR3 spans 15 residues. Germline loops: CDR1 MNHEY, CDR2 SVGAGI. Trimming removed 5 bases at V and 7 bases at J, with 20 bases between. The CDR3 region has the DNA TGTGCCAGCAGTCCTCGCGGTGCAGGGTGGGCTGGCTACACCTTC. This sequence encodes CASSPRGAGWAGYTF.

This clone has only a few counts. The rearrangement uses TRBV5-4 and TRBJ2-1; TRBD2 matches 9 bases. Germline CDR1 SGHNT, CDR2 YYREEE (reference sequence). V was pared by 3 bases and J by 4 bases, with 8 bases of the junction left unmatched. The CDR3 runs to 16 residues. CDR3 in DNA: TGTGCCAGCAGCTCAGCGCCTAGCGGGGAGTACAATGAGCAGTTCTTC. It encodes CASSSAPSGEYNEQFF.

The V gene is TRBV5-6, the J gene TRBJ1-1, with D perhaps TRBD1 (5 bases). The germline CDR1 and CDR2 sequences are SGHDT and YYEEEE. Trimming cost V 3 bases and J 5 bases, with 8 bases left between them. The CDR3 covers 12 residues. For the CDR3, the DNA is TGTGCCAGCAGCTGGGGGGAAACTGAAGCTTTCTTT. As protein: CASSWGETEAFF. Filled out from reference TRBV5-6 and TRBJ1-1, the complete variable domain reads DAGVTQSPTHLIKTRGQQVTLRCSPKSGHDTVSWYQQALGQGPQFIFQYYEEEERQRGNFPDRFSGHQFPNYSSELNVNALLLGDSALYLCASSWGETEAFFGQGTRLTVV.

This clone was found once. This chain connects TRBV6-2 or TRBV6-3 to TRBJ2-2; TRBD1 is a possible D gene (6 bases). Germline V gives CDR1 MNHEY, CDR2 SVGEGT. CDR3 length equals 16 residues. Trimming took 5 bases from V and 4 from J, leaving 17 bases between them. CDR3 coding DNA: TGTGCCAGCAGTCCCCTCAACAGGGAAATCACCGGGGAGCTGTTTTTT. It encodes CASSPLNREITGELFF.

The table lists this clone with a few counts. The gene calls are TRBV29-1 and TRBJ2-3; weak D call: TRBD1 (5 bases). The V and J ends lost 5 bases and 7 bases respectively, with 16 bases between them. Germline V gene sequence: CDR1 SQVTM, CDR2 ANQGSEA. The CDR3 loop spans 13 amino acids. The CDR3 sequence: CSVNWQGINTQYF. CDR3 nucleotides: TGCAGCGTTAATTGGCAGGGCATAAATACGCAGTATTTT.

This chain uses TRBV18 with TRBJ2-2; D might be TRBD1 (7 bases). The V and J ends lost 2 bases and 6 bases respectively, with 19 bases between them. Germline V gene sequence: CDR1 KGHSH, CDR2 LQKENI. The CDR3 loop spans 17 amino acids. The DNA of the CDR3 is TGTGCCAGCTCACCAGGCGGGACAGCCCAACTATCCGGGGAGCTGTTTTTT. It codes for CASSPGGTAQLSGELFF.

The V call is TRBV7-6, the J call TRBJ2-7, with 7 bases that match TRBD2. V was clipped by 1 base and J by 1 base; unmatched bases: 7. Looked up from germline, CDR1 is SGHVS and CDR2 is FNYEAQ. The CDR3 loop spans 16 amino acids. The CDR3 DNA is TGTGCCAGCAGCTTAGGAGTAGGAGCGGGGTCCTACGAGCAGTACTTC. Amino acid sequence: CASSLGVGAGSYEQYF.

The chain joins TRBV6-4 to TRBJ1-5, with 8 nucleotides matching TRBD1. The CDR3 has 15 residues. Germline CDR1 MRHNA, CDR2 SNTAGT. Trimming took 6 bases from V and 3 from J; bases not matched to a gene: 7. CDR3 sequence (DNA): TGTGCCAGCAGGAGACAGACAGGGGACAATCAGCCCCAGCATTTT. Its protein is CASRRQTGDNQPQHF.

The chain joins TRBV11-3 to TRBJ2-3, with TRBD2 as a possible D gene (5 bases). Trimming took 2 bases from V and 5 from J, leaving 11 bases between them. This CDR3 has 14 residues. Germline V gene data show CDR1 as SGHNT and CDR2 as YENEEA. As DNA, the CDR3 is TGTGCCAGCAGCTTACATTCGGGGATAGATACGCAGTATTTT. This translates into CASSLHSGIDTQYF.

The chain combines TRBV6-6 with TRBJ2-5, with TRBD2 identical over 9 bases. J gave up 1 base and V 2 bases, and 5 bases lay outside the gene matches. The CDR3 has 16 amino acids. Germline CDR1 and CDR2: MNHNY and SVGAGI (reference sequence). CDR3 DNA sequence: TGTGCCAGCAGTTACGGGCCAGCGGGGGGCCAAGAGACCCAGTACTTC. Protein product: CASSYGPAGGQETQYF.

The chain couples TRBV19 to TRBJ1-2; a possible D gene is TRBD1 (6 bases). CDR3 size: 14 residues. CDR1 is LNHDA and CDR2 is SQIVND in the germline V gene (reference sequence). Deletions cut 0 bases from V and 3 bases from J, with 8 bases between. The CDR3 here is CASSIDRGYYGYTF. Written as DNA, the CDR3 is TGTGCCAGTAGTATAGACAGGGGTTACTATGGCTACACCTTC.

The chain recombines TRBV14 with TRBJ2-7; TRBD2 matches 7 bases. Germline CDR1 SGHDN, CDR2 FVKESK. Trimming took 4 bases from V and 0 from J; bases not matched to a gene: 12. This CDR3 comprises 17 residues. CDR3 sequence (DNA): TGTGCCAGCAGCCGAACACCTGGGGGGGGGAACTCCTACGAGCAGTACTTC. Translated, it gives CASSRTPGGGNSYEQYF.

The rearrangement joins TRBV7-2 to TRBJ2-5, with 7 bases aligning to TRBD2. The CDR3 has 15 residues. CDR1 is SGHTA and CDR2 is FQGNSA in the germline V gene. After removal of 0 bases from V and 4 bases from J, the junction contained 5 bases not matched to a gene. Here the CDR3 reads CASSLAFASGETQYF. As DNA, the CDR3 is TGTGCCAGCAGCTTAGCGTTTGCTAGCGGAGAGACCCAGTACTTC. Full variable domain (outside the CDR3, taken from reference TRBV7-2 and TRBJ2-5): GAGVSQSPSNKVTEKGKDVELRCDPISGHTALYWYRQSLGQGLEFLIYFQGNSAPDKSGLPSDRFSAERTGGSVSTLTIQRTQQEDSAVYLCASSLAFASGETQYFGPGTRLLVL.

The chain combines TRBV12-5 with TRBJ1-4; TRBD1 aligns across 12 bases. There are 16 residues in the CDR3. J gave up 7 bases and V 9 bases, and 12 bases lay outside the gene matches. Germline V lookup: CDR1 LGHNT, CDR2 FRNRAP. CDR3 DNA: TGTGCTAGCAGCACGGGACAGGGGGCGCTTGGTGAAAAACTGTTTTTT. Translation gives CASSTGQGALGEKLFF.

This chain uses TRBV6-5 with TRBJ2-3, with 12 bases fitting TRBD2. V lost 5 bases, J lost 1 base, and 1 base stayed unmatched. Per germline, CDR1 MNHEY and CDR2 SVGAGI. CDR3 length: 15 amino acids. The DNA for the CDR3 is TGTGCCAGCAGTAGACTAGCGGGGGGCACAGATACGCAGTATTTT. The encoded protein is CASSRLAGGTDTQYF.

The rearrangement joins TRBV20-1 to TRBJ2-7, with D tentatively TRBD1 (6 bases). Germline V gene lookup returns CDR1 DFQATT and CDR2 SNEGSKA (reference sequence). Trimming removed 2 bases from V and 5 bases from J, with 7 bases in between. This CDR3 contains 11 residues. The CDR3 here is CSARRGNEQYF. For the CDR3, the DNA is TGCAGTGCTAGAAGGGGGAACGAGCAGTACTTC.

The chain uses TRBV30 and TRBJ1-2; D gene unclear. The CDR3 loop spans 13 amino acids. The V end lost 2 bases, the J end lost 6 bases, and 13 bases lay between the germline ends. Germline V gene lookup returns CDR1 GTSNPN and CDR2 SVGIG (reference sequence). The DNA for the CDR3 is TGTGCCTGGAGTAATTCGAAAGCGGATGGCTACACCTTC. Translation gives CAWSNSKADGYTF.

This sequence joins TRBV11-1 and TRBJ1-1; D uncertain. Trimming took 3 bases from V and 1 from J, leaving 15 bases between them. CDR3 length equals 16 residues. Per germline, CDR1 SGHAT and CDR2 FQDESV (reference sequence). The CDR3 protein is CASSFRYDTRNTEAFF. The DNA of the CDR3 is TGTGCCAGCAGCTTCCGTTACGACACGCGGAACACTGAAGCTTTCTTT. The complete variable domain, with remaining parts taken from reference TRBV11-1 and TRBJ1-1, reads EAEVAQSPRYKITEKSQAVAFWCDPISGHATLYWYRQILGQGPELLVQFQDESVVDDSQLPKDRFSAERLKGVDSTLKIQPAELGDSAMYLCASSFRYDTRNTEAFFGQGTRLTVV.

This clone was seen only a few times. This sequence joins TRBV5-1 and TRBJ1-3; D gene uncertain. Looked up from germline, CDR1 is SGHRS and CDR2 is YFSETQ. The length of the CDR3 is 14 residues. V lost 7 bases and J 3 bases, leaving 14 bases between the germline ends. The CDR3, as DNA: TGCGCCAGCCAAACGTCGGGGAATGGAAACACCATATATTTT. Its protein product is CASQTSGNGNTIYF.